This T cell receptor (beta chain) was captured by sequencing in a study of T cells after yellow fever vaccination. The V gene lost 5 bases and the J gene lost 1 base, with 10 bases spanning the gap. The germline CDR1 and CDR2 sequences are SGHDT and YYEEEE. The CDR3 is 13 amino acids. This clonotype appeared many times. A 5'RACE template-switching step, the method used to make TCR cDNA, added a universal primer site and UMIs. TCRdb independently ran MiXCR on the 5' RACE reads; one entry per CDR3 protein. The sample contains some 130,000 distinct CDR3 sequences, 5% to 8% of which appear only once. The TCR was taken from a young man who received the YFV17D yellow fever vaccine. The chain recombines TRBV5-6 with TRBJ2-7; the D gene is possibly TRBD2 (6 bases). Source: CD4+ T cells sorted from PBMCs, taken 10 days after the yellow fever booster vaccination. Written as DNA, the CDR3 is TGTGCCAGCAGAATCCGGGGGTCCTACGAGCAGTACTTC. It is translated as CASRIRGSYEQYF. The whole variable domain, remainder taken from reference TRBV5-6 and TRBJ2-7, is DAGVTQSPTHLIKTRGQQVTLRCSPKSGHDTVSWYQQALGQGPQFIFQYYEEEERQRGNFPDRFSGHQFPNYSSELNVNALLLGDSALYLCASRIRGSYEQYFGPGTRLTVT.